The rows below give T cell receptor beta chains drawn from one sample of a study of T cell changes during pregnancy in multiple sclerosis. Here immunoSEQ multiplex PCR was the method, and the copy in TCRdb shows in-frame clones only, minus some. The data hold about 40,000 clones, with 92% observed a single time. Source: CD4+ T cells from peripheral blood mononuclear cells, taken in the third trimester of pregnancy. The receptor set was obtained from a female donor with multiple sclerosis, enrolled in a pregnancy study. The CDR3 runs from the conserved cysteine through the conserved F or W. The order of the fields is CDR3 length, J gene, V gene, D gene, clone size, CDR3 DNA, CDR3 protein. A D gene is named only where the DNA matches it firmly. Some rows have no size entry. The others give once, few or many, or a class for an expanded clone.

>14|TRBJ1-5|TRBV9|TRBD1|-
TGTGCCAGCAGCGTCGGGACAGACAATCAGCCCCAGCATTTT
CASSVGTDNQPQHF
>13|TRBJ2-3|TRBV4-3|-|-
TGCGCCAGCAGCCATAGCGGCACAGATACGCAGTATTTT
CASSHSGTDTQYF
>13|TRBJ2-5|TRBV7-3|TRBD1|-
TGTGCCAGCAGTCAGGGGGCTGGAGAGACCCAGTACTTC
CASSQGAGETQYF
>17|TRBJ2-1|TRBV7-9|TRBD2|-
TGTGCCATTACGGGTGGGCGGGAGGTTCCCTTGATGGAAGAGCAGTTCTTC
CAITGGREVPLMEEQFF
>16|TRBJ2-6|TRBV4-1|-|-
TGCGCCAGCAGCCAAGAGTGGGGCGGTGGGGCCAACGTCCTGACTTTC
CASSQEWGGGANVLTF
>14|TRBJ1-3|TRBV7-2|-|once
TGTGCCAGCAGCTTAGGGCCTTCTGGAAACACCATATATTTT
CASSLGPSGNTIYF
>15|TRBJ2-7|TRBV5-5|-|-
TGTGCCAGCAGCTTGGAGCCGATACCCACCTACGAGCAGTACTTC
CASSLEPIPTYEQYF
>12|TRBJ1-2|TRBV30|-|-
TGTGCCTGGAGCCCAACCCCAGGAGGCTACACCTTC
CAWSPTPGGYTF
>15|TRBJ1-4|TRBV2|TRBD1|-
TGTGCCAGCAGTGGGGGGACAGGCCGTAATGAAAAACTGTTTTTT
CASSGGTGRNEKLFF
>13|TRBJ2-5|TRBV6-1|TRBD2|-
TGTGCCAGTAAGGGACTAGCGATGGAGACCCAGTACTTC
CASKGLAMETQYF
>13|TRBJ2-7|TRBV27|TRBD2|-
TGTGCCAGCAGGCCCTACTTAGCGGGAGAAGGGTACTTC
CASRPYLAGEGYF
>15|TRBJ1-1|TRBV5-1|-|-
TGCGCCAGCAGCTTGTCAGGGCAGGGAGGGACTGAAGCTTTCTTT
CASSLSGQGGTEAFF
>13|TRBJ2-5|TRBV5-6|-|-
TGTGCCAGCAGCTTCGGGGGAGAAGAGACCCAGTACTTC
CASSFGGEETQYF
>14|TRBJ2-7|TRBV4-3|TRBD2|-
TGCGCCAGCAGCCAAGTGCTAGCGGGAGATGAGCAGTACTTC
CASSQVLAGDEQYF
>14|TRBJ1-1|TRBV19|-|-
TGTGCCAGTAGTACCGGACTCCTGGGGACTGAAGCTTTCTTT
CASSTGLLGTEAFF
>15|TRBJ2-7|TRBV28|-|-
TGTGCCAGCAGTTTGAAGCGGGTGAGCTCCTACGAGCAGTACTTC
CASSLKRVSSYEQYF